This T cell receptor beta chain came from a study of post-analysis software for immune sequencing data. Study at large: Recorded subtypes: relapsing-remitting, secondary progressive, progressive-relapsing; some patients unannotated.

V lost 3 bases to trimming and J lost 10 bases; unmatched junction nucleotides: 9. There are 15 residues in the CDR3. Germline V gives CDR1 SGDLS, CDR2 YYNGEE. Prepared TCR beta cDNA libraries contained unique molecular identifiers. It was from roughly 1 to 10 million T cells that 450,000 to 550,000 cDNA molecules came. TCRdb called the PCR reads again in MiXCR, with one record for every CDR3 protein. In the table there are fewer than 850,000 distinct CDR3 sequences, roughly 30% of which are singletons. Worth noting for this clonotype: The antigen is not known.

Findings and caveats of the study: Included in a set of about five TRBV segments more frequent in patients than controls were TRBV5-6, TRBV5-1 and TRBV20-1.

The chain joins TRBV9 to TRBJ2-7; TRBD2 matches at 14 bases. The sample comprised blood. The receptor was isolated from a girl aged 5 to 17 with multiple sclerosis. The CDR3 coding sequence is TGTGCCAGCAGCGCAGGGACTAGCGGGAGATTTACCCAGTACTTC. Protein: CASSAGTSGRFTQYF.